Presented here are 32 T cell receptor beta chains from one specimen sequenced in a study of neurological immune-mediated disorders. One entry per CDR3 protein results from TCRdb running MiXCR on the 5' RACE reads. Seen here are roughly 80,000 distinct CDR3 sequences, roughly a sixth observed once, and the top ten hold approximately 15%. Material: PBMCs. Receptors were obtained from a woman aged 40-49 years in good health.

This clonotype was seen many times. This chain links TRBV28 with TRBJ2-3; 9 bases agree with TRBD2. The CDR3 sequence is 15 residues long. The V and J ends lost 6 bases and 2 bases, in that order; junction bases with no gene match: 6. CDR1 and CDR2 from the germline V gene are MDHEN and SYDVKM. CDR3 protein: CASRLAGVPTDTQYF. The CDR3 nucleotides read TGTGCCAGCAGGTTAGCGGGGGTACCCACAGATACGCAGTATTTT.

This clonotype has at least ten counts. The genes are TRBV6-5 and TRBJ2-2; D might be TRBD1 or TRBD2, each matching 5 bases. Germline loops: CDR1 MNHEY, CDR2 SVGAGI. There are 15 residues in the CDR3. Trimming left V 6 bases short and J 1 base short, with 12 bases between. The CDR3: CASSRGRRNTGELFF. The CDR3 DNA reads as TGTGCCAGCAGCCGGGGACGGCGGAACACCGGGGAGCTGTTTTTT.

This clonotype came up many times. V usage is TRBV6-2 or TRBV6-3 and J usage is TRBJ2-1, with 7 bases aligning to TRBD2. The V and J ends lost 2 bases and 5 bases, in that order; junction bases with no gene match: 24. CDR3 length: 21 amino acids. Looked up from germline, CDR1 is MNHEY and CDR2 is SVGEGT. The CDR3 reads CASSYIRAGVPETPPNNEQFF. The CDR3 DNA is TGTGCCAGCAGTTACATTAGGGCGGGGGTACCCGAGACCCCCCCAAACAATGAGCAGTTCTTC.

This clonotype was found many times. The chain combines TRBV28 with TRBJ2-5, with TRBD2 as a possible D gene (6 bases). Trimming pared 8 bases from V and 7 bases from J, leaving 14 bases between. The CDR3 totals 12 residues. The germline V gene has CDR1 MDHEN and CDR2 SYDVKM. The CDR3 reads CASGGTARTQYF. CDR3 nucleotides: TGTGCCAGCGGGGGGACCGCTAGGACCCAGTACTTC.

This clonotype was detected ten times or more. CDR3 sequence: CASSLTSATYNEQFF. CDR3 sequence (DNA): TGTGCCAGCAGTTTGACTAGCGCCACTTACAATGAGCAGTTCTTC. The V gene is TRBV7-2, the J gene TRBJ2-1, with 8 nucleotides matching TRBD2. V gave up 6 bases and J gave up 4 bases; unmatched junction bases: 8. CDR3 length: 15 amino acids. Germline V lookup: CDR1 SGHTA, CDR2 FQGNSA. The variable domain in full, with the rest retrieved from reference TRBV7-2 and TRBJ2-1, is GAGVSQSPSNKVTEKGKDVELRCDPISGHTALYWYRQSLGQGLEFLIYFQGNSAPDKSGLPSDRFSAERTGGSVSTLTIQRTQQEDSAVYLCASSLTSATYNEQFFGPGTRLTVL.

Comments on this clonotype: Germline is not matched at one junction end, which may reflect a read error. This chain joins TRBV6-2 or TRBV6-3 and TRBJ2-2, with a possible D match to TRBD1 (6 bases). CDR1 MNHEY and CDR2 SVGEGT come from the germline V gene. This CDR3 spans 15 amino acids. CDR3 DNA sequence: TGTGCCAGCCTCCACGGGCAGGGGAACACAGGGGAGCTGTTTTTT. As protein: CASLHGQGNTGELFF.

This clonotype was counted many times. The V gene is TRBV5-1, the J gene TRBJ2-3; D remains unclear. Looked up from germline, CDR1 is SGHRS and CDR2 is YFSETQ. V gave up 2 bases and J gave up 0 bases, with 7 bases separating them. CDR3 size: 14 residues. CDR3 DNA: TGCGCCAGCAGCTTTACAGTTAGCACAGATACGCAGTATTTT. The encoded protein is CASSFTVSTDTQYF.

In this sample, this clonotype turned up many times. This chain links TRBV25-1 with TRBJ1-6, with D hard to call. CDR1 and CDR2 from the germline V gene are MGHDK and SYGVNS. CDR3 length: 13 residues. With 6 bases removed from V and 7 bases from J, the gap between germline ends came to 10 bases. The CDR3 loop is CASRLEMNSPLHF. The CDR3 bases are TGTGCCAGCAGATTGGAGATGAATTCACCCCTCCACTTT. The variable domain in full, with the rest retrieved from reference TRBV25-1 and TRBJ1-6, is EADIYQTPRYLVIGTGKKITLECSQTMGHDKMYWYQQDPGMELHLIHYSYGVNSTEKGDLSSESTVSRIRTEHFPLTLESARPSHTSQYLCASRLEMNSPLHFGNGTRLTVT.

In this sample, this clonotype turned up many times. The V call is TRBV3-1, the J call TRBJ2-1; 10 bases are shared with TRBD1. V trimming: 1 base; J trimming: 2 bases; junction bases outside the gene matches: 2. CDR1 LGHDT and CDR2 YNNKEL come from the germline V gene (reference sequence). The CDR3 runs to 16 residues. CDR3 DNA: TGTGCCAGCAGCCAAGGGACAGGGGGTACCTACAATGAGCAGTTCTTC. Its translation: CASSQGTGGTYNEQFF.

This clonotype was recorded at least ten times. The J gene is TRBJ2-2, the V gene TRBV7-2, with D possibly matching TRBD2 (6 bases). Germline V gene lookup returns CDR1 SGHTA and CDR2 FQGNSA. The CDR3 totals 16 residues. The V end was cut by 5 bases, the J end by 0 bases, with 13 bases between. The CDR3 nucleotides read TGTGCCAGCAGCCCCTCCGGGACTCCGAACACCGGGGAGCTGTTTTTT. Protein sequence: CASSPSGTPNTGELFF.

V gene TRBV14 combines with J gene TRBJ2-4, with D perhaps TRBD1 (6 bases). Germline V gene lookup returns CDR1 SGHDN and CDR2 FVKESK. The ends were cut back, 3 bases at V and 12 bases at J, with 9 bases in the middle. The CDR3 covers 11 residues. In DNA form, the CDR3 reads TGTGCCAGCAGCCAGGGGGCTTCTCAGTACTTC. Its translation: CASSQGASQYF. Together with reference TRBV14 and TRBJ2-4, the CDR3 gives the full variable domain: EAGVTQFPSHSVIEKGQTVTLRCDPISGHDNLYWYRRVMGKEIKFLLHFVKESKQDESGMPNNRFLAERTGGTYSTLKVQPAELEDSGVYFCASSQGASQYFGAGTRLSVL.

The sample holds many counts of this clonotype. The J gene is TRBJ1-2, the V gene TRBV6-2 or TRBV6-3, with 10 bases that match TRBD1. J lost 8 bases, V lost 4 bases, and 10 bases had no gene match. This CDR3 is 15 amino acids long. In germline, CDR1 is MNHEY, CDR2 SVGEGT. The chain's CDR3 is CASSSPRTGGRGYTF. As DNA, the CDR3 is TGTGCCAGCAGTTCCCCCAGGACAGGGGGTAGAGGCTACACCTTC.

The chain joins TRBV7-3 to TRBJ2-1, with D perhaps TRBD2 (6 bases). Trimming pared 4 bases from V and 1 base from J, leaving 29 bases between. This CDR3 spans 21 amino acids. In germline, CDR1 is SGHTA, CDR2 FQGTGA. For the CDR3, the DNA is TGTGCCAGCAGCTCCAATTCCCCCGGGGCGAAACGGGAGAGGTCCTACAATGAGCAGTTCTTC. Protein product: CASSSNSPGAKRERSYNEQFF.

At least ten counts were recorded for this clonotype. J is TRBJ2-5 and V is TRBV20-1, with 10 bases identical to TRBD2. Germline lookup yields CDR1 DFQATT and CDR2 SNEGSKA (reference sequence). V lost 6 bases and J lost 4; bases outside the gene matches: 14. The CDR3 is 16 residues long. The CDR3 sequence: CSARTALAGVGETQYF. CDR3 DNA: TGCAGTGCCAGAACCGCCCTAGCGGGGGTGGGAGAGACCCAGTACTTC.

The sample holds many counts of this clonotype. A single base separates this from a much larger clone, so it may be a read error. The V gene is TRBV6-4, the J gene TRBJ1-1; no firm D call. This CDR3 is 14 amino acids long. V lost 7 bases to trimming and J lost 1 base, with 13 bases between them. Germline CDR1 and CDR2: MRHNA and SNTAGT. The CDR3 is CASNEGYGNTEAFF. CDR3 in DNA: TGTGCCAGCAATGAAGGGTATGGGAACACTGAAGCTTTCTTT.

This clonotype was counted at least ten times. This rearrangement joins TRBV7-8 to TRBJ1-1, with a possible D match to TRBD1 (6 bases). The V gene's germline CDR1 is SGHVS and CDR2 FQNEAQ. The germline V and J ends were trimmed by 6 bases and 5 bases, with 10 bases remaining between them. CDR3 length: 12 amino acids. The CDR3, as DNA: TGTGCCAGCAGTGAAGGGGGGACTGAAGCTTTCTTT. It codes for CASSEGGTEAFF.

As for this clonotype: This may be a read error: a much more frequent sequence differs by one nucleotide. The genes are TRBV5-5 and TRBJ2-2; possible D gene TRBD2, 5 bases. The germline V gene encodes CDR1 SGHKS and CDR2 YYEKEE (reference sequence). Trimming pared 3 bases from V and 4 bases from J, leaving 7 bases between. The CDR3 extends over 13 amino acids. The CDR3 DNA reads as TGTGCCAGCAGCTCCGGGGTCACCGGGGAGCTGTTTTTT. It specifies CASSSGVTGELFF.

The chain carries TRBV6-5 and TRBJ2-1; the match to TRBD2 covers 10 bases. V lost 6 bases and J lost 0; bases outside the gene matches: 5. CDR3 size: 16 residues. Germline CDR1 is MNHEY and CDR2 is SVGAGI. CDR3 loop: CASRGTSASSYNEQFF. The CDR3 nucleotides are TGTGCCAGCAGAGGGACTAGCGCGAGCTCCTACAATGAGCAGTTCTTC.

In this sample, this clonotype turned up many times. CDR3 nucleotide sequence: TGTGCCAGCAGCAGGAGGCGGGGGTACCAAGAGACCCAGTACTTC. As protein: CASSRRRGYQETQYF. The chain combines TRBV7-2 with TRBJ2-5; the match to TRBD2 covers 7 bases. Germline CDR1 is SGHTA and CDR2 is FQGNSA. The length of the CDR3 is 15 residues. J gave up 0 bases and V 5 bases, and 6 bases lay outside the gene matches. Using reference TRBV7-2 and TRBJ2-5 for the parts outside the CDR3, the full variable domain is GAGVSQSPSNKVTEKGKDVELRCDPISGHTALYWYRQSLGQGLEFLIYFQGNSAPDKSGLPSDRFSAERTGGSVSTLTIQRTQQEDSAVYLCASSRRRGYQETQYFGPGTRLLVL.

There are many counts of this clonotype. The CDR3, as DNA: TGTGCCAGCAGAGAGGGACCAAACAATGAGCAGTTCTTC. Its translation is CASREGPNNEQFF. The V gene is TRBV7-2, the J gene TRBJ2-1; either TRBD1 or TRBD2 may supply D (5 bases each). The CDR3 has 13 residues. V was trimmed by 6 bases and J by 5 bases, leaving 11 bases between them. The V gene's germline CDR1 is SGHTA and CDR2 FQGNSA.

This clonotype was detected ten times or more. This sequence joins TRBV4-1 and TRBJ2-4, with D hard to call. V was pared by 0 bases and J by 2 bases, with 14 bases between. This CDR3 has 17 residues. Germline V lookup: CDR1 MGHRA, CDR2 YSYEKL. CDR3 nucleotide sequence: TGCGCCAGCAGCCAAGATATACCCCTCATTCCCAAAAACATTCAGTACTTC. This sequence encodes CASSQDIPLIPKNIQYF.

The table lists this clonotype with many counts. This sequence joins TRBV6-6 and TRBJ1-1; TRBD1 agrees at 7 bases. V shed 0 bases and J 8 bases; nucleotides not matched to a gene: 6. Looked up from germline, CDR1 is MNHNY and CDR2 is SVGAGI (reference sequence). The CDR3 runs 14 residues. The CDR3 nucleotides are TGTGCCAGCAGTTACTCGAGGGAGGGGGCGGAAGCTTTCTTT. This sequence encodes CASSYSREGAEAFF.

This clonotype was seen ten or more times. CDR3 sequence reads: CSAPPDRVYTRTTEAFF. DNA for the CDR3: TGCAGTGCTCCGCCAGACAGGGTGTACACGAGGACCACTGAAGCTTTCTTT. The chain carries TRBV20-1 and TRBJ1-1; 7 bases map to TRBD1. The CDR3 is made up of 17 amino acids. J was trimmed by 4 bases and V by 5 bases; bases with no gene match: 19. From germline, CDR1 is DFQATT and CDR2 SNEGSKA (reference sequence).

The rearrangement uses TRBV7-2 and TRBJ2-2; D gene unclear. The V end lost 4 bases, the J end lost 6 bases, and 9 bases lay between the germline ends. CDR1 and CDR2 from the germline V gene are SGHTA and FQGNSA. The CDR3 is 13 amino acids. The CDR3 DNA reads as TGTGCCAGCAGCTATCAGCTGCCCGGGGAGCTGTTTTTT. Translating it yields CASSYQLPGELFF.

Regarding this clonotype: A much larger clone differs by one base, so this may be a read error. This chain connects TRBV7-3 to TRBJ2-3, with 11 bases aligning to TRBD2. The CDR3 loop spans 15 amino acids. V lost 3 bases to trimming and J lost 4 bases; unmatched junction nucleotides: 3. Germline V gives CDR1 SGHTA, CDR2 FQGTGA. Here the CDR3 DNA reads TGTGCCAGCAGCTTCATAGCGGGGGGGGCAGATACGCAGTATTTT. It codes for CASSFIAGGADTQYF.

V gene TRBV10-3 combines with J gene TRBJ1-1, with D possibly matching TRBD1 (6 bases). This CDR3 region has 16 residues. CDR1 and CDR2 from the germline V gene are ENHRY and SYGVKD. Trimming removed 3 bases from V and 4 bases from J, with 18 bases in between. The CDR3 nucleotides are TGTGCCATCAGTGACCCGAGGGGGGGGCGAGGCACTGAAGCTTTCTTT. It translates to CAISDPRGGRGTEAFF.

This sequence joins TRBV6-1 and TRBJ2-1; TRBD2 is a possible D gene (5 bases). V lost 0 bases and J lost 0, with 15 bases in between. CDR1 and CDR2 (germline): MNHNS, SASEGT. The CDR3 has 18 amino acids. The CDR3 here is CASSEASFPGSSYNEQFF. For the CDR3, the DNA is TGTGCCAGCAGTGAAGCTTCTTTTCCGGGGAGCTCCTACAATGAGCAGTTCTTC.

This clonotype was detected only a few times. This rearrangement joins TRBV18 to TRBJ1-1; D ambiguous. This CDR3 is built from 12 residues. Trimming took 6 bases from V and 3 from J, leaving 8 bases between them. Germline CDR1 KGHSH, CDR2 LQKENI. The CDR3 reads CASSSKDTEAFF. CDR3 sequence (DNA): TGTGCCAGCTCCTCAAAAGACACTGAAGCTTTCTTT.

This clonotype was counted ten times or more. The chain carries TRBV12-3 or TRBV12-4 and TRBJ2-3; maybe TRBD2 (6 bases). Between the trimmed V and J ends, which lost 6 bases and 4 bases, there was a span of 23 bases. The CDR3 runs to 17 residues. Here the CDR3 reads CASSPGTGSGNSDTQYF. DNA for the CDR3: TGTGCCAGCAGCCCCGGTACGGGTAGCGGAAACTCAGATACGCAGTATTTT.

This clonotype has a count of ten or more. V usage is TRBV5-1 and J usage is TRBJ2-5; D not resolved. In germline, CDR1 is SGHRS, CDR2 YFSETQ. Trimming removed 0 bases at V and 9 bases at J, with 12 bases between. The CDR3 contains 13 residues. CDR3 loop: CASSLDTSESQYF. DNA of the CDR3: TGCGCCAGCAGCTTGGACACGTCCGAATCCCAGTACTTC.

The sample holds many counts of this clonotype. The chain is built from TRBV29-1 and TRBJ1-2; the match to TRBD1 covers 8 bases. This CDR3 is 12 amino acids long. Germline loops: CDR1 SQVTM, CDR2 ANQGSEA. The junction had 10 bases not matched to a gene; V was cut back by 8 bases and J by 8 bases. In DNA, the CDR3 is TGCAGCTATCAAGGACAGGGTCAGGGCTACACCTTC. Its translation is CSYQGQGQGYTF.

Many counts were recorded for this clonotype. The chain carries TRBV20-1 and TRBJ1-5; D is perhaps TRBD1 (6 bases). Looked up from germline, CDR1 is DFQATT and CDR2 is SNEGSKA (reference sequence). V was cut by 1 base and J by 7 bases, with 20 bases left in between. This CDR3 region has 16 residues. CDR3 nucleotide sequence: TGCAGTGCTAGAGGTGATCGGGACACCGATCACCAGCCCCAGCATTTT. Residues: CSARGDRDTDHQPQHF.